This T cell receptor (beta chain) derives from a study of cytomegalovirus exposure and HLA in healthy donors. Broader study findings: Across donors, most TCRs were seen rarely, yet some public ones were widespread.

About this clone: Its antigen is currently unknown.

The length of the CDR3 is 15 residues. Trimming removed 1 base from V and 4 bases from J, with 11 bases in between. CDR1 and CDR2 from the germline V gene are SGHVS and FQNEAQ. Sequencing used immunoSEQ multiplex PCR; TCRdb keeps in-frame clones, though not all of them. The table lists some 150,000 clones, 85% to 90% of them singletons. Sequencing used PBMCs. This clonotype was obtained from a woman in her late teens or twenties in good health and CMV-seropositive. V gene TRBV7-8 combines with J gene TRBJ1-3; D is perhaps TRBD1 (6 bases). The CDR3 DNA reads TGTGCCAGCAGCTTAGGAGGGGGTTCGGGAAACACCATATATTTT. Translation: CASSLGGGSGNTIYF.